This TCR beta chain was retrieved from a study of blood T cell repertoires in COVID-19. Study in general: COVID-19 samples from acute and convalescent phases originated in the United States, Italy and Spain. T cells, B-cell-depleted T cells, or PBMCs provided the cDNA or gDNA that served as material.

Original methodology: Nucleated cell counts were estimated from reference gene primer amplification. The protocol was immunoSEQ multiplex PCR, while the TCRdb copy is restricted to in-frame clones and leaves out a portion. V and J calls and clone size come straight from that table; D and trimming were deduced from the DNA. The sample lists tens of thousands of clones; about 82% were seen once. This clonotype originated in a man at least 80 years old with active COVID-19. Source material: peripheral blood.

CDR3 in amino acids: CASSPRGRGTEAFF. CDR3 coding DNA: TGTGCCAGCTCACCCAGGGGGCGGGGCACTGAAGCTTTCTTT. The chain combines TRBV18 with TRBJ1-1; 8 nucleotides agree with TRBD1. This CDR3 has 14 residues. The germline CDR1 and CDR2 sequences are KGHSH and LQKENI. V lost 3 bases, J lost 4 bases, and 4 bases stayed unmatched.